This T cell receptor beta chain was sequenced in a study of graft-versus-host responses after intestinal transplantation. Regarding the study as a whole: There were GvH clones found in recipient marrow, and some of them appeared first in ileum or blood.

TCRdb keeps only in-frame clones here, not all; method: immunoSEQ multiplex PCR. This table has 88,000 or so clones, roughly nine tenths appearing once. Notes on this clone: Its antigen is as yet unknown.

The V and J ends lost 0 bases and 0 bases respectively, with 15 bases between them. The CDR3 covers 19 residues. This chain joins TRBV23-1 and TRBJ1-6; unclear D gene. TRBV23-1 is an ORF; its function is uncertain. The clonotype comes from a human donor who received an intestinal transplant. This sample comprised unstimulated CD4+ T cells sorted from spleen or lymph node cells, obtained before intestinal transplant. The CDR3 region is CASSQSVKDGSSYNSPLHF. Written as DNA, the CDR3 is TGCGCCAGCAGTCAATCGGTTAAGGACGGGAGCTCCTATAATTCACCCCTCCACTTT.